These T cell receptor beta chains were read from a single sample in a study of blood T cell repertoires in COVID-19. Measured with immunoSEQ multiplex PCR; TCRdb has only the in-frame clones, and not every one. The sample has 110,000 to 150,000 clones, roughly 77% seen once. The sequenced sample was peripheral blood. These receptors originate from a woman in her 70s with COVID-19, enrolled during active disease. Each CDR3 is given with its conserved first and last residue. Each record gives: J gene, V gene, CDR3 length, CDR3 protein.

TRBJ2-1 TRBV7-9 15 CASSLPERGWNEQFF
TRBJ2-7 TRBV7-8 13 CASSLQISYEQYF
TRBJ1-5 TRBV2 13 CASSGGSNQPQHF
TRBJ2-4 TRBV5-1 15 CASSMGQGLENIQYF
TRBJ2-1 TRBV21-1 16 CASSYRSGQGAGEQFF
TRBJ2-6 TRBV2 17 CASGDSTHSGGANVLTF
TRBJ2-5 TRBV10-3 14 CAISESGRQETQYF
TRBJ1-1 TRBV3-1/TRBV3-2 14 CASSQVAGDTEAFF
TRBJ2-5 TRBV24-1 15 CATSDWGQGGETQYF
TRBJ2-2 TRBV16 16 CASSQSAGARTGELFF
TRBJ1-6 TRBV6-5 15 CASSYSGTVSSPLHF
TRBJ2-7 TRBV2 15 CASKVGGGVSYEQYF
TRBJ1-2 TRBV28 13 CATQIRTAYGYTF
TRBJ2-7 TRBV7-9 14 CASIRDSSSYEQYF
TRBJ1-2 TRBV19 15 CASSMAGGANYGYTF
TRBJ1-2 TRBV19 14 CATSTGGVNYGYTF
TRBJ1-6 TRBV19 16 CASSPGQGFGLSPLHF
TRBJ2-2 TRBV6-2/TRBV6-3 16 CASSTSGQGRGGELFF
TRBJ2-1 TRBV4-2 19 CASSQESWVGTSADNEQFF
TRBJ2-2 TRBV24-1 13 CATRGGNTGELFF
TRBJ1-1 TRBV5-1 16 CASSPLGWSGNTEAFF
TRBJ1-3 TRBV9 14 CASSEGDRGNTIYF
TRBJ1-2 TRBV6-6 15 CASSYSAGVDYGYTF
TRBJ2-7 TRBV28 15 CASRPTGVRSYEQYF
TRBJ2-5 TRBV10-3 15 CAISDGGAYQETQYF
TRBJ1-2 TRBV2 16 CASSKGWRAVNYGYTF
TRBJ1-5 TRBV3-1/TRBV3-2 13 CASSLRGNQPQHF
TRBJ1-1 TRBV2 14 CASSEAGGMLEAFF
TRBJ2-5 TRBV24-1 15 CATSDRTGGLETQYF
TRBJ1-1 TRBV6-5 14 CASSERVRSTEAFF
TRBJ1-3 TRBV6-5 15 CASSFLRDSGNTIYF
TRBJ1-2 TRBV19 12 CASSIDRGLSTF
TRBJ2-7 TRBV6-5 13 CASSQAFHYEQYF
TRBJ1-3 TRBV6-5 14 CASSTGTRKNTIYF
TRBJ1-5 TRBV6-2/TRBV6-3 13 CASSTTGNQPQHF
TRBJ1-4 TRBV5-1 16 CASSEMGQSTNEKLFF
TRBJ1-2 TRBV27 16 CASRMFSRASNYGYTF
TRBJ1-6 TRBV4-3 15 CASSQGQGSRSPLHF
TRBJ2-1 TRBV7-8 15 CASSFRLAGGNEQFF
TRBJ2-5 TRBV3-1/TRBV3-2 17 CASSQLRTSGGGETQYF
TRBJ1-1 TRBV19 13 CASSEKRDTEAFF
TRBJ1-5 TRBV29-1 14 CRAGGGGGNQPQHF
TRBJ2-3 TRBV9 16 CASSVAGLAATDTQYF
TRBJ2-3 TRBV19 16 CASSNIPGQGTDTQYF
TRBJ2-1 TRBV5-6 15 CASSIGSGTINEQFF
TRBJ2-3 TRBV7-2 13 CASSGGLTDTQYF
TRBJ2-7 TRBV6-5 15 CASRASDRGSYEQYF
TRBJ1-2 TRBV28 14 CASSWGTATYGYTF
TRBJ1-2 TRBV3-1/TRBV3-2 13 CASSPGGYYGYTF
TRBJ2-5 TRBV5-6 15 CASSSGGQGGETQYF
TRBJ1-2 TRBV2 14 CASVASRTDYGYTF
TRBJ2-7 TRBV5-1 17 CASSPTGWQGKSYEQYF
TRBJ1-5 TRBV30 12 CASGTGNQPQHF
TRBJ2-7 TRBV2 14 CASSEGTGADEQYF
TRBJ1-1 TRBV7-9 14 CASSLGQGNTEAFF